One and the same sample provided the 20 T cell receptor beta chains below, sequenced in a study of T-cell memory formation after mild COVID-19. TCRdb passed the 5' RACE reads through MiXCR, listing each CDR3 protein once. The top ten clones hold over 10% of a sample with about 400,000 distinct CDR3 sequences, 23% of them seen once. Sequencing input: PBMCs or a T cell subset sorted from them (not recorded which). The receptor set was obtained from an adult woman who had mild COVID-19 (a few samples of this study predate the infection). Cell type and time point are not known.

On this clonotype itself: Germline is not matched at one junction end, which may reflect a read error. This chain links TRBV16 with TRBJ2-1, with a possible D match to TRBD1 (5 bases). The germline CDR1 and CDR2 sequences are KGHSY and FQNENV. This CDR3 contains 12 residues. As DNA, the CDR3 is TGTGCCAGCAGCCAAGCAGGGAATGAGAAGTTCTTC. Encoded protein: CASSQAGNEKFF.

V gene TRBV5-6 combines with J gene TRBJ2-1; TRBD2 matches 7 bases. Germline-derived CDR1 and CDR2 are SGHDT and YYEEEE. The CDR3 runs to 15 residues. The ends lost 2 bases at V and 8 bases at J; junction bases unmatched: 10. The CDR3 region has the DNA TGTGCCAGCAGCTTTGGACTAGGGGCCCCCGATGAGCAGTTCTTC. It encodes CASSFGLGAPDEQFF. Supplemented by reference TRBV5-6 and TRBJ2-1, the full variable domain reads DAGVTQSPTHLIKTRGQQVTLRCSPKSGHDTVSWYQQALGQGPQFIFQYYEEEERQRGNFPDRFSGHQFPNYSSELNVNALLLGDSALYLCASSFGLGAPDEQFFGPGTRLTVL.

V is TRBV18 and J is TRBJ1-2; D possibly corresponds to TRBD1 (5 bases). Germline lookup yields CDR1 KGHSH and CDR2 LQKENI. The CDR3 has 17 residues. V dropped 5 bases and J dropped 0 bases, with 19 bases sitting between them. CDR3 bases: TGTGCCAGCTCAGACAGACATCAGGGAGGCTCTAACTATGGCTACACCTTC. Translating gives CASSDRHQGGSNYGYTF.

This sequence joins TRBV18 and TRBJ1-2, with 7 bases lining up with TRBD1. The CDR3 has 14 amino acids. Germline lookup yields CDR1 KGHSH and CDR2 LQKENI. Trimming removed 0 bases from V and 4 bases from J; junction bases left unmatched: 2. CDR3 loop: CASSPPGGFYGYTF. For the CDR3, the DNA is TGTGCCAGCTCACCACCAGGGGGCTTCTATGGCTACACCTTC.

This rearrangement joins TRBV7-2 to TRBJ2-7; D is tentatively TRBD1 or TRBD2 (6 bases each). Germline V lookup: CDR1 SGHTA, CDR2 FQGNSA. The CDR3 has 14 residues. V was pared by 6 bases and J by 2 bases, with 14 bases between. The CDR3 DNA reads TGTGCCAGCAGTCCCCCCCGGGGGCCCTACGAGCAGTACTTC. Its translation: CASSPPRGPYEQYF.

The rearrangement uses TRBV6-4 and TRBJ2-6, with D hard to call. The CDR3 length is 13 residues. Between the trimmed V and J ends, which lost 0 bases and 3 bases, there was a span of 0 bases. Germline V gene sequence: CDR1 MRHNA, CDR2 SNTAGT. CDR3 loop: CASSDSGANVLTF. The CDR3 nucleotides are TGTGCCAGCAGTGACTCTGGGGCCAACGTCCTGACTTTC.

This clonotype showed up just a few times. The chain employs TRBV20-1 and TRBJ2-1, with 14 bases matching TRBD2. Germline trimming cut 3 bases from V and 4 bases from J; bases unmatched to any gene: 5. The CDR3 has 16 amino acids. CDR1 is DFQATT and CDR2 is SNEGSKA in the germline V gene (reference sequence). The CDR3 region is CSARPGLAGAYNEQFF. The CDR3 DNA reads TGCAGTGCTAGGCCGGGACTAGCGGGGGCGTACAATGAGCAGTTCTTC.

This clonotype was counted once. The rearrangement links TRBV4-2 to TRBJ2-1; 10 bases agree with TRBD2. Germline V gives CDR1 LGHNA, CDR2 YNFKEQ. The CDR3 contains 18 residues. V gave up 0 bases and J gave up 2 bases; unmatched junction bases: 7. CDR3 loop: CASSQDPISGRPYNEQFF. CDR3 in DNA: TGTGCCAGCAGCCAAGATCCAATTAGCGGGAGGCCCTACAATGAGCAGTTCTTC.

At least ten counts were recorded for this clonotype. The chain joins TRBV6-5 to TRBJ2-7, with 8 positions matching TRBD1. Trimming cost V 7 bases and J 3 bases; bases outside gene matches: 11. Germline CDR1 and CDR2: MNHEY and SVGAGI. This CDR3 has 15 amino acids. Here the CDR3 DNA reads TGTGCCAGCACCACCGGGGCGACAGGGGACTACGAGCAGTACTTC. Translation gives CASTTGATGDYEQYF.

This clonotype was detected many times. The chain uses TRBV5-1 and TRBJ2-1, with D perhaps matching TRBD1 (6 bases). The CDR3 has 14 amino acids. CDR1 is SGHRS, CDR2 YFSETQ, per germline. The V end was cut by 4 bases, the J end by 4 bases, with 12 bases between. The CDR3 is CASSNPRGYNEQFF. CDR3 bases: TGCGCCAGCAGCAACCCTAGGGGGTACAATGAGCAGTTCTTC.

This clonotype was found a few times. The chain employs TRBV15 and TRBJ2-7, with 7 bases matching TRBD1. The CDR3 length is 15 residues. The trim removed 1 base at V and 4 bases at J, leaving 7 bases unmatched. Germline CDR1 and CDR2: LNHNV and YYDKDF (reference sequence). CDR3 region: CATSRGQGGVYEQYF. CDR3 nucleotide sequence: TGTGCCACCAGCAGAGGACAGGGTGGGGTATACGAGCAGTACTTC. Together with reference TRBV15 and TRBJ2-7, the CDR3 gives the full variable domain: DAMVIQNPRYQVTQFGKPVTLSCSQTLNHNVMYWYQQKSSQAPKLLFHYYDKDFNNEADTPDNFQSRRPNTSFCFLDIRSPGLGDTAMYLCATSRGQGGVYEQYFGPGTRLTVT.

The chain has TRBV6-5 and TRBJ1-2; TRBD1 matches 11 bases. The CDR3 length is 15 residues. Germline lookup yields CDR1 MNHEY and CDR2 SVGAGI. J lost 7 bases, V lost 6 bases, and 10 bases had no gene match. CDR3 sequence (DNA): TGTGCCAGCAGCGCACCGGGACAGGGGGATCGTGGCTACACCTTC. Residues: CASSAPGQGDRGYTF.

This clonotype has a handful of counts. V usage is TRBV2 and J usage is TRBJ2-7; the D is unclear. V was shortened by 1 base and J by 2 bases, with 6 bases between the two germline ends. This CDR3 has 13 residues. The V gene's germline CDR1 is SNHLY and CDR2 FYNNEI. The CDR3, as DNA: TGTGCCAGCAGTGAAGACCACCCCTACGAGCAGTACTTC. The encoded protein is CASSEDHPYEQYF.

The V gene is TRBV9, the J gene TRBJ2-1, with D possibly TRBD1 on 5 matching bases. V lost 4 bases and J lost 2, with 13 bases in between. This CDR3 is 15 amino acids long. Germline lookup yields CDR1 SGDLS and CDR2 YYNGEE. CDR3 amino acids: CASSLRPDTYNEQFF. CDR3 nucleotides: TGTGCCAGCAGCCTTCGGCCGGACACCTACAATGAGCAGTTCTTC. The full variable domain, completed using reference TRBV9 and TRBJ2-1, is DSGVTQTPKHLITATGQRVTLRCSPRSGDLSVYWYQQSLDQGLQFLIQYYNGEERAKGNILERFSAQQFPDLHSELNLSSLELGDSALYFCASSLRPDTYNEQFFGPGTRLTVL.

The V call is TRBV5-6, the J call TRBJ1-2; D uncertain. Germline V CDR1 and CDR2: SGHDT, YYEEEE. The CDR3 loop spans 13 amino acids. V was clipped by 0 bases and J by 8 bases, with 11 bases between them. CDR3 nucleotides: TGTGCCAGCAGCTTGGTTGCGGACCGGGGCTACACCTTC. Its translation: CASSLVADRGYTF.

This clonotype was counted ten times or more. The J gene is TRBJ2-5, the V gene TRBV4-2; 12 bases fit TRBD2. V shed 0 bases, J shed 5 bases, and the junction held 4 bases outside the gene matches. The CDR3 runs 16 residues. Germline V gene sequence: CDR1 LGHNA, CDR2 YNFKEQ. The chain's CDR3 is CASSQEGTSGSETQYF. The CDR3 nucleotides read TGTGCCAGCAGCCAAGAGGGGACTAGCGGGTCTGAGACCCAGTACTTC.

The CDR3 DNA reads as TGTGCCAGCAGCTTAGTCGAAGTGACTGGAAACACCATATATTTT. Its translation: CASSLVEVTGNTIYF. This rearrangement joins TRBV7-6 to TRBJ1-3; D call uncertain. The CDR3 consists of 15 residues. The V gene's germline CDR1 is SGHVS and CDR2 FNYEAQ. V was cut by 1 base and J by 2 bases, with 9 bases left in between.

The genes are TRBV7-2 and TRBJ2-3; maybe TRBD1 (6 bases). The CDR3 length is 15 residues. The V gene lost 2 bases and the J gene lost 1 base, with 10 bases spanning the gap. Germline V gives CDR1 SGHTA, CDR2 FQGNSA. In DNA form, the CDR3 reads TGTGCCAGCAGCTTAATGTCAGGGGGCACAGATACGCAGTATTTT. It specifies CASSLMSGGTDTQYF.

The rearrangement uses TRBV5-6 and TRBJ2-7, with TRBD1 matching over 8 bases. Trimming took 7 bases from V and 6 from J; bases not matched to a gene: 9. Germline values: CDR1 SGHDT, CDR2 YYEEEE. The CDR3 consists of 13 residues. Written as DNA, the CDR3 is TGTGCCAGCGTCTCTCCAGGGGGCGGCGAGCAGTACTTC. Amino acids: CASVSPGGGEQYF.

A few counts support this clonotype. The chain is built from TRBV6-5 and TRBJ1-2; 7 nucleotides align to TRBD1. Germline CDR1 reads MNHEY; CDR2 reads SVGAGI. The length of the CDR3 is 17 residues. V lost 2 bases and J lost 3; bases outside the gene matches: 12. The CDR3 loop is CASSYAKDRATHYGYTF. The CDR3 bases are TGTGCCAGCAGTTACGCTAAAGACAGGGCCACTCACTATGGCTACACCTTC.